This T cell receptor (beta chain) was found in a study of response to subunit inactivated influenza vaccine. TCRdb ran MiXCR on the RT-PCR reads and lists one entry per CDR3 protein. The sample has hundreds of thousands of distinct CDR3 sequences, 15% to 20% seen once. Whole-study findings and limits: Every seasonal influenza vaccination brings in few new T cells, the authors suggested.

This CDR3 comprises 11 residues. Germline CDR1 reads SEHNR; CDR2 reads FQNEAQ (reference sequence). Trimming cost V 1 base and J 14 bases, with 9 bases left between them. About this clonotype itself: Its specificity is unknown.

The chain has TRBV7-9 and TRBJ2-1, with TRBD1 as a possible D gene (6 bases). The receptor's source is a man aged 50 to 59 who received an inactivated influenza vaccine. This specimen was PBMCs from blood, taken about 5 days after vaccination. The CDR3 DNA reads as TGTGCCAGCAGCTTAGTGCAGGGGAAGTTCTTC. Its translation: CASSLVQGKFF.